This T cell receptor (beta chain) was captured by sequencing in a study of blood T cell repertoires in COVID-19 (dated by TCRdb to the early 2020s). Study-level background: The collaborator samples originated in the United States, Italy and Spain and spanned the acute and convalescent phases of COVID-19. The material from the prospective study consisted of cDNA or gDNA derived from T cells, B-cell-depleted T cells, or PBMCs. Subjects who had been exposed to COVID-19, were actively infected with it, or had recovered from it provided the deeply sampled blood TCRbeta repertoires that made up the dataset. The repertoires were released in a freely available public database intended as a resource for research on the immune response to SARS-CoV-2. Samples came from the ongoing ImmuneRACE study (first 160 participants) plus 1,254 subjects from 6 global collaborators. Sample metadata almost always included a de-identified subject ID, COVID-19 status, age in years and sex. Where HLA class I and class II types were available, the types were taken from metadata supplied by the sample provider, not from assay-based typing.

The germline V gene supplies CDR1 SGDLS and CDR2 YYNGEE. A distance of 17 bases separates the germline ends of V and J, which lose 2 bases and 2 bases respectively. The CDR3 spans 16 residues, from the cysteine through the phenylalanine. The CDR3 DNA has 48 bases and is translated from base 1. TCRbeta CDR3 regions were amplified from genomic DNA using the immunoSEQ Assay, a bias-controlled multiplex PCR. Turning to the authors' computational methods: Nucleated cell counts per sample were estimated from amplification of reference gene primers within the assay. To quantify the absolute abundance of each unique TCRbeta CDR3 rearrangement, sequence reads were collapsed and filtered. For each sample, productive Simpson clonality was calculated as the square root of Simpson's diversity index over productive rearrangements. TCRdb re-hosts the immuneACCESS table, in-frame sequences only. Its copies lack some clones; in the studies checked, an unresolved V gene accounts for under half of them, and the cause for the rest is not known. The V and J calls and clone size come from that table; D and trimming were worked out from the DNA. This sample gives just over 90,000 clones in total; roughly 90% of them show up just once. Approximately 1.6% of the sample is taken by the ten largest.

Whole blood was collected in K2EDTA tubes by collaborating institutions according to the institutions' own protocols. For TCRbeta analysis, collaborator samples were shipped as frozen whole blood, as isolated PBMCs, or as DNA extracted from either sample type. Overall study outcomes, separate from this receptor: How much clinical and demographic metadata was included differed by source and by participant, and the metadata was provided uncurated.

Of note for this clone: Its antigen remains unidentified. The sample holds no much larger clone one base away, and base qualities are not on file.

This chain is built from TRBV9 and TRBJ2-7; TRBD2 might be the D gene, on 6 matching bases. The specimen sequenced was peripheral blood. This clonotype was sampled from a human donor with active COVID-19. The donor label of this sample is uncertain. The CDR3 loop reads CASSVTGRGRPYEQYF. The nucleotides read TGTGCCAGCAGCGTCACGGGTCGGGGGAGACCCTACGAGCAGTACTTC.